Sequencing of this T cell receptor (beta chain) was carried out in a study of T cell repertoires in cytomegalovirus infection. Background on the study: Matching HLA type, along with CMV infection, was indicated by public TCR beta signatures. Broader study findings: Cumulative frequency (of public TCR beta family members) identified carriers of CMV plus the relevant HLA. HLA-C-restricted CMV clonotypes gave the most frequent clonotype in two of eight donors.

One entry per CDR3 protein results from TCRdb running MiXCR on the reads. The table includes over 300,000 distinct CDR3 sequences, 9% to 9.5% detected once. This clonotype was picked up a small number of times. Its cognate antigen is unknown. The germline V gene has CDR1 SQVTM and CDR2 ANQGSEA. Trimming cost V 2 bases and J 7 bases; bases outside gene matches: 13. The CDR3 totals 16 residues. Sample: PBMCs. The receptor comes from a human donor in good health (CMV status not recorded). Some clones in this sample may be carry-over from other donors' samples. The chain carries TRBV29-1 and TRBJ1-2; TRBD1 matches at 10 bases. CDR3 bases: TGCAGCGTTGAATACAGGGACAGGGGAACTCGGGGTGGCTACACCTTC. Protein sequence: CSVEYRDRGTRGGYTF.